A selection of T cell receptor beta chains follows, all from one sample in a study of identical twins. TCRdb re-called the 5' RACE reads with MiXCR, one entry per CDR3 protein. This sample has roughly 490,000 distinct CDR3 sequences, with 13% to 15% found just once. In addition, the sample was reused for a study of yellow fever vaccine responses in identical twins.

Material: CD4+ T cells sorted from blood. The receptors shown here come from a woman aged 18-29 years in good health. Both conserved end residues are trimmed from each CDR3. D genes are given only for firm matches.

V gene,D gene,CDR3 protein
TRBV12-3/TRBV12-4,NA,AATWTMNTGELF
TRBV20-1,TRBD1,SAGTAVNGYT
TRBV20-1,NA,SARGVYEQY
TRBV12-3/TRBV12-4,NA,ASTIQGGEETQY
TRBV29-1,NA,SAVRGSYEQY
TRBV29-1,NA,SVERTGAPTDTQY
TRBV4-3,TRBD2,ASSQDGKAGVGGELF
TRBV12-3/TRBV12-4,TRBD2,ASSLRASGSGPLGYEQY
TRBV6-5,NA,ASSYRGRPPGTQY
TRBV7-2,TRBD1,ASSPSGTGKGEQY
TRBV28,TRBD2,ASSPPRGVKNIQY
TRBV5-1,TRBD2,ASSLDGLAGAYEQY
TRBV20-1,TRBD1,SAPSRGLAQPQH
TRBV12-3/TRBV12-4,TRBD2,ASAAPGLAVSYNEQF
TRBV28,TRBD2,ASSYSRTSGSITDTQY
TRBV4-3,NA,ASTLNYGQNANTGELF
TRBV12-3/TRBV12-4,NA,ASSLGRVRPYGYT
TRBV4-2,NA,ASSQVSSPNEQF
TRBV7-9,NA,ASSFSNNTEAF
TRBV4-2,NA,ASSQAGQGPYEQY
TRBV11-3,NA,ASSCRDVRTGELF
TRBV28,NA,ASRTTGGVSAYGYT
TRBV18,NA,ASRLVTDTQY
TRBV20-1,NA,SAYPRTGRDEQY
TRBV6-1,NA,ASFGRRIANYGYT
TRBV7-9,NA,ASSLWGRDEQF
TRBV12-3/TRBV12-4,TRBD1,TFCLGNRGIRSNQPQH
TRBV29-1,TRBD1,SAARETGAADTQY
TRBV5-4,NA,ASSSPTGQNTEAF
TRBV5-1,NA,ASSFADSYQETQY
TRBV6-1,NA,ASRGGHRSTDTQY
TRBV6-5,NA,ASSYDSSSYEQY
TRBV3-1,NA,ASSQKTGQY
TRBV5-1,NA,ASSVMGGQPQH
TRBV7-7,NA,ASSSGPLNTGELF
TRBV11-2,NA,ASTGGGADTQY
TRBV15,NA,ATSQPSQGSYEQY
TRBV6-2/TRBV6-3,TRBD2,ASNGLAGGEQY
TRBV3-1,TRBD1,ASSQAGGMNTEAF
TRBV19,NA,ASSIKQGTDTQY
TRBV29-1,NA,SVELESSYNEQF
TRBV20-1,TRBD2,SAPGTGRAYNEQF
TRBV6-6,NA,ASSRKGNTEAF
TRBV11-2,TRBD1,ASSTDRVTEAF
TRBV12-3/TRBV12-4,NA,ASSYYPGSQYTEAF